Each of the 10 T cell receptor beta chains below was sequenced from the same sample in a study of T cell repertoires in cytomegalovirus infection. Using its own MiXCR run on the reads, TCRdb lists one record per CDR3 protein. The table records more than 400,000 distinct CDR3 sequences, around 27% of them present only once. The specimen sequenced was PBMCs. These TCRs come from a human donor in good health (CMV status not recorded). Some clones in this sample may be carry-over from other donors' samples.

The chain couples TRBV19 to TRBJ1-5; 8 bases align to TRBD1. CDR1 is LNHDA and CDR2 is SQIVND in the germline V gene (reference sequence). The CDR3 is 19 amino acids. With V trimmed by 5 bases and J by 0 bases, 15 bases remained unmatched. CDR3 in DNA: TGTGCCAGTAGTGCTACCCCGGGACAGGATAAGTATAGCAATCAGCCCCAGCATTTT. Amino acid sequence: CASSATPGQDKYSNQPQHF.

The chain is built from TRBV18 and TRBJ2-1; 10 bases line up with TRBD1. The length of the CDR3 is 19 residues. The V gene's germline CDR1 is KGHSH and CDR2 LQKENI. The junction had 16 bases not matched to a gene; V was cut back by 4 bases and J by 4 bases. The CDR3 nucleotides read TGTGCCAGCTCACGGGACTTTTTCGGGACAGGGGTAGGGTACAATGAGCAGTTCTTC. It codes for CASSRDFFGTGVGYNEQFF.

This clonotype appeared a few times. The chain employs TRBV27 and TRBJ2-1, with 7 nucleotides matching TRBD1. V gave up 8 bases and J gave up 1 base; unmatched junction bases: 17. Germline CDR1 MNHEY, CDR2 SMNVEV (reference sequence). The CDR3 covers 18 residues. The CDR3: CASGTQTWGQRSYNEQFF. For the CDR3, the DNA is TGTGCCAGCGGAACACAGACCTGGGGACAGAGGTCCTACAATGAGCAGTTCTTC.

This sequence joins TRBV20-1 and TRBJ2-1; 10 bases are shared with TRBD1. CDR1 is DFQATT and CDR2 is SNEGSKA in the germline V gene (reference sequence). V shed 6 bases and J 5 bases; nucleotides not matched to a gene: 7. The CDR3 is 14 residues long. CDR3 sequence reads: CSAQDRGEHNEQFF. CDR3 bases: TGCAGTGCCCAGGACAGGGGGGAACACAATGAGCAGTTCTTC.

This chain uses TRBV7-3 with TRBJ2-1, with 11 bases matching TRBD2. Germline V gene sequence: CDR1 SGHTA, CDR2 FQGTGA. The CDR3 is 16 amino acids. After removal of 0 bases from V and 4 bases from J, the junction contained 2 bases not matched to a gene. CDR3 in amino acids: CASSLTVAGGYNEQFF. The CDR3 DNA follows: TGTGCCAGCAGCTTAACAGTAGCGGGAGGGTACAATGAGCAGTTCTTC.

There are a few counts of this clonotype. This chain links TRBV19 with TRBJ1-4; a possible D gene is TRBD1 (5 bases). The CDR3 extends over 17 amino acids. Trimming shortened V by 4 bases and J by 0 bases, and 15 bases separated the two germline ends. The germline V gene encodes CDR1 LNHDA and CDR2 SQIVND (reference sequence). The CDR3 region has the DNA TGTGCCAGTAGTAGCACAGGAGCCCGAGCAACTAATGAAAAACTGTTTTTT. Translated, it gives CASSSTGARATNEKLFF.

This clonotype occurred many times. The chain has TRBV12-3 or TRBV12-4 and TRBJ2-2; no definite D call. V lost 5 bases, J lost 0 bases, and 7 bases lay in between. The length of the CDR3 is 14 residues. DNA for the CDR3: TGTGCCAGCAGTCCTCAACCGAACACCGGGGAGCTGTTTTTT. Residues: CASSPQPNTGELFF.

The sample holds a few counts of this clonotype. The genes are TRBV28 and TRBJ2-1; D remains ambiguous. Trimming stripped 5 bases from V and 12 bases from J, with 11 bases between. The CDR3 is 11 amino acids. CDR1 is MDHEN, CDR2 SYDVKM, per germline. The CDR3 DNA reads TGTGCCAGCAGTAGTACGTTTCTGCAGTTCTTC. The encoded protein is CASSSTFLQFF. Looking up the rest from reference TRBV28 and TRBJ2-1 gives the full variable domain: DVKVTQSSRYLVKRTGEKVFLECVQDMDHENMFWYRQDPGLGLRLIYFSYDVKMKEKGDIPEGYSVSREKKERFSLILESASTNQTSMYLCASSSTFLQFFGPGTRLTVL.

This clonotype was seen many times. This chain links TRBV7-2 with TRBJ1-5; D is uncertain. Trimming removed 0 bases at V and 0 bases at J, with 6 bases between. There are 15 residues in the CDR3. In germline, CDR1 is SGHTA, CDR2 FQGNSA. In DNA, the CDR3 is TGTGCCAGCAGCTTAGCTGGAAATAGCAATCAGCCCCAGCATTTT. Residues: CASSLAGNSNQPQHF.

This clonotype was observed at least ten times. J is TRBJ1-1 and V is TRBV6-1; no reliable D call. Trimming left V 8 bases short and J 3 bases short, with 13 bases between. Germline-derived CDR1 and CDR2 are MNHNS and SASEGT. The CDR3 has 13 amino acids. This CDR3 is CASRVGSYTEAFF. The CDR3 DNA is TGTGCCAGCCGCGTGGGGAGTTACACTGAAGCTTTCTTT.